This is a list of T cell receptor beta chains from one sample in a study of regulatory T cells in long-lasting Graves disease. TCRdb recomputed calls from the multiplex PCR reads with MiXCR, one row per CDR3 protein. The sample holds 400,000 to 500,000 distinct CDR3 sequences, approximately 16% seen once. These same data were also listed under a study on T cells in Graves' hyperthyroidism and ophthalmopathy.

The sample consisted of peripheral blood mononuclear cells (PBMCs), taken at new diagnosis, from a patient treated with antithyroid drugs. The source of these receptors is a young woman with Graves disease. Both conserved end residues are part of each CDR3. Not all rows give a size; the values are once, few, many and, for expanded clones, a class.

abundance	v_gene	len	j_gene	CDR3aa
few	TRBV15	15	TRBJ1-5	CATRPDRVSNQPQHF
.	TRBV7-9	13	TRBJ2-1	CASSPTGRSEQFF
.	TRBV5-6	14	TRBJ2-3	CASHAPAGPDTQYF
.	TRBV28	16	TRBJ2-7	CASSFGSGKFYNEQYF
.	TRBV28	14	TRBJ2-7	CASSFGGPLYEQYF
many	TRBV20-1	12	TRBJ1-5	CSAGGEAQPQHF
.	TRBV20-1	12	TRBJ2-3	CSASLGSDTQYF
.	TRBV15	15	.	CATSVRLAGVGEQYF
.	TRBV4-1	11	TRBJ2-7	CASSQDHEQYF
many	TRBV30	15	TRBJ1-2	CAWSVSGGGRDGYTF
few	TRBV9	16	TRBJ2-1	CASSAPTGTAYNEQFF
.	TRBV19	15	TRBJ1-2	CASSRPWDPIYGYTF
.	TRBV29-1	12	TRBJ2-7	CSVVMGQGGQYF
few	TRBV5-6	14	TRBJ2-1	CASSLSGTHNEQFF
many	TRBV5-1	13	TRBJ2-5	CASSPPTQETQYF
many	TRBV29-1	15	TRBJ2-1	CSVANRVSSYNEQFF
many	TRBV30	12	TRBJ2-5	CAWGGLTETQYF
.	TRBV30	12	TRBJ1-1	CAWISTRGEAFF
many	TRBV6-5	16	TRBJ2-3	CASSYSRDRLTDTQYF
.	TRBV4-1	13	TRBJ2-7	CASAGTPEDEQYF
many	TRBV28	16	TRBJ2-5	CASGPWAGGERETQYF
many	TRBV18	15	TRBJ1-6	CASSSGGRYNSPLHF
many	TRBV3-1	13	TRBJ1-1	CASGQDRRTEAFF
few	TRBV12-3/TRBV12-4	15	TRBJ2-3	CASSHISGGPDTQYF
once	TRBV10-3	16	TRBJ2-2	CAISNTFTSDTGELFF
few	TRBV29-1	11	TRBJ1-1	CSVGTGDEAFF
few	TRBV27	14	TRBJ1-6	CASALAGMGSPLHF
many	TRBV28	14	TRBJ1-5	CASKGHGANQPQHF
few	TRBV6-1	14	TRBJ2-7	CASVSPPQSYEQYF
many	TRBV28	15	TRBJ2-5	CASSLPAGSQETQYF
.	TRBV4-1	17	TRBJ2-5	CASSQDGTSGRAKTQYF
.	TRBV5-4	16	TRBJ2-2	CASSLPPSANTGELFF
many	TRBV30	12	TRBJ1-2	CAWSVDTYGYTF
many	TRBV10-3	20	TRBJ2-1	CAISDPLGTGGEHSYNEQFF
.	TRBV27	15	TRBJ2-5	CASSLLSGRQETQYF
many	TRBV19	14	TRBJ2-1	CASGRLANDNEQFF
many	TRBV28	14	TRBJ2-7	CASSSSRDNYEQYF
many	TRBV12-3/TRBV12-4	14	TRBJ2-5	CASSLAIREVTQYF
once	TRBV5-6	15	TRBJ1-1	CASSLLARERTEAFF
many	TRBV29-1	10	TRBJ2-1	CSVLHNEQFF
.	TRBV2	19	TRBJ2-5	CASGHPGTSGRFGQETQYF
few	TRBV29-1	13	TRBJ2-5	CSVDCPEKETQYF
.	TRBV7-8	14	TRBJ2-7	CASSFRGTSYEQYF
many	TRBV24-1	14	TRBJ1-5	CATSSSGGGQPQHF
few	TRBV7-2	15	TRBJ1-4	CASSPEAGNNEKLFF
few	TRBV5-1	14	TRBJ2-5	CASSWGQGQETQYF